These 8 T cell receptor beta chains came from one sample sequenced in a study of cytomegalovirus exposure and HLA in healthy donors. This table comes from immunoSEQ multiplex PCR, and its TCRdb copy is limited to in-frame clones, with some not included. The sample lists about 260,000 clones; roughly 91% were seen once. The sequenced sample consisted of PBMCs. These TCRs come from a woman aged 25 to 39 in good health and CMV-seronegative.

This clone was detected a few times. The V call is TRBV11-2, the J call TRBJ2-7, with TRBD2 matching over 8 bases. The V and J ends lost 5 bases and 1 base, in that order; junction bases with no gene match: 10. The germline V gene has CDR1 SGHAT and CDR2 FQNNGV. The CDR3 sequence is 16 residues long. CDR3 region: CASSRFGGDLSYEQYF. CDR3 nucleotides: TGTGCCAGCAGCCGTTTCGGGGGGGACCTTTCCTACGAGCAGTACTTC.

CDR3 amino acids: CASRPLAGKGYNEQFF. In DNA, the CDR3 is TGTGCCAGCAGACCTCTAGCGGGAAAGGGCTACAATGAGCAGTTCTTC. The chain is built from TRBV2 and TRBJ2-1; 9 bases align to TRBD2. CDR1 and CDR2 (germline): SNHLY, FYNNEI. The V segment lost 6 bases and the J segment 3 bases; nucleotides outside the gene matches: 9. This CDR3 contains 16 residues.

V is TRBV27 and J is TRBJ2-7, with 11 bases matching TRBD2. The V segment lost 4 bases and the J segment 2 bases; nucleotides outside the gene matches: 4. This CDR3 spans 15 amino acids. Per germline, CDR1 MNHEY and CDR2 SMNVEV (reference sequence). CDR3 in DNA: TGTGCCAGCAGTTCGTATAGCGGGAGGGCCTACGAGCAGTACTTC. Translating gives CASSSYSGRAYEQYF.

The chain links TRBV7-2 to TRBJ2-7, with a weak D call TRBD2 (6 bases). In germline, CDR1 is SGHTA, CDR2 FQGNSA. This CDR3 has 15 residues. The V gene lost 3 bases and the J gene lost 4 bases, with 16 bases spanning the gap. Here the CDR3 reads CASSLEGLSLYEQYF. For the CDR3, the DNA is TGTGCCAGCAGCTTGGAGGGACTCTCCCTATACGAGCAGTACTTC.

As DNA, the CDR3 is TGCGCCAGCAGCCGGGCTAGCGAGGCCTCCTACGAGCAGTACTTC. Amino acids: CASSRASEASYEQYF. The chain carries TRBV4-1 and TRBJ2-7; TRBD2 might be the D (6 bases). Trimming removed 4 bases at V and 0 bases at J, with 13 bases between. CDR3 length: 15 amino acids. The germline V gene has CDR1 MGHRA and CDR2 YSYEKL.

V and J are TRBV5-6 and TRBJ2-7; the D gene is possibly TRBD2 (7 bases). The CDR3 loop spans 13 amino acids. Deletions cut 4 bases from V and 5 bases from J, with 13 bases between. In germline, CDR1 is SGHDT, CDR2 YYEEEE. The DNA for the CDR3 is TGTGCCAGCAGCACCCGGGGGGCCCACGAGCAGTACTTC. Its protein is CASSTRGAHEQYF.

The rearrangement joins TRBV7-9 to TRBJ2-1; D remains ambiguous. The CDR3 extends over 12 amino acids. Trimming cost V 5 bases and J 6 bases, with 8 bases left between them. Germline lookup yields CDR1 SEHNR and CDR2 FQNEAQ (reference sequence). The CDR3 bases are TGTGCCAGCAGCGGACCGAGCAATGAGCAGTTCTTC. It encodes CASSGPSNEQFF. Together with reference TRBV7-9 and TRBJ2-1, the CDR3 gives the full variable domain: DTGVSQNPRHKITKRGQNVTFRCDPISEHNRLYWYRQTLGQGPEFLTYFQNEAQLEKSRLLSDRFSAERPKGSFSTLEIQRTEQGDSAMYLCASSGPSNEQFFGPGTRLTVL.

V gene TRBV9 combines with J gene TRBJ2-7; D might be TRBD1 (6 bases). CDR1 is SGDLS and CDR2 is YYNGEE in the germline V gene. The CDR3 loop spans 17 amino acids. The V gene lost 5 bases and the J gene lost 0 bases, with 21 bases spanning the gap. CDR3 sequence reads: CASSDNRDTRTSYEQYF. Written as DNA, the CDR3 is TGTGCCAGCAGTGACAACCGGGACACCAGAACCTCCTACGAGCAGTACTTC.